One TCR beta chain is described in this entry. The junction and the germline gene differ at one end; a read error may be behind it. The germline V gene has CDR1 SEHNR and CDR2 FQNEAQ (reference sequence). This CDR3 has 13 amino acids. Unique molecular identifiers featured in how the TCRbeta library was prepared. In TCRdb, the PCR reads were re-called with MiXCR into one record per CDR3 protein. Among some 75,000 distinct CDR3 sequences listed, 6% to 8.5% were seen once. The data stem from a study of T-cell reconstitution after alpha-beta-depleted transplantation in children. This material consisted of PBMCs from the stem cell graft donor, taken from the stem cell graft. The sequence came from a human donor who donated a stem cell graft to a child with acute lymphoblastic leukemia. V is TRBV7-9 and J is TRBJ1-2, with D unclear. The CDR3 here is CAISPGLNYGYTF. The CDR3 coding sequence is TGTGCCATCAGCCCTGGCCTCAACTATGGCTACACCTTC.